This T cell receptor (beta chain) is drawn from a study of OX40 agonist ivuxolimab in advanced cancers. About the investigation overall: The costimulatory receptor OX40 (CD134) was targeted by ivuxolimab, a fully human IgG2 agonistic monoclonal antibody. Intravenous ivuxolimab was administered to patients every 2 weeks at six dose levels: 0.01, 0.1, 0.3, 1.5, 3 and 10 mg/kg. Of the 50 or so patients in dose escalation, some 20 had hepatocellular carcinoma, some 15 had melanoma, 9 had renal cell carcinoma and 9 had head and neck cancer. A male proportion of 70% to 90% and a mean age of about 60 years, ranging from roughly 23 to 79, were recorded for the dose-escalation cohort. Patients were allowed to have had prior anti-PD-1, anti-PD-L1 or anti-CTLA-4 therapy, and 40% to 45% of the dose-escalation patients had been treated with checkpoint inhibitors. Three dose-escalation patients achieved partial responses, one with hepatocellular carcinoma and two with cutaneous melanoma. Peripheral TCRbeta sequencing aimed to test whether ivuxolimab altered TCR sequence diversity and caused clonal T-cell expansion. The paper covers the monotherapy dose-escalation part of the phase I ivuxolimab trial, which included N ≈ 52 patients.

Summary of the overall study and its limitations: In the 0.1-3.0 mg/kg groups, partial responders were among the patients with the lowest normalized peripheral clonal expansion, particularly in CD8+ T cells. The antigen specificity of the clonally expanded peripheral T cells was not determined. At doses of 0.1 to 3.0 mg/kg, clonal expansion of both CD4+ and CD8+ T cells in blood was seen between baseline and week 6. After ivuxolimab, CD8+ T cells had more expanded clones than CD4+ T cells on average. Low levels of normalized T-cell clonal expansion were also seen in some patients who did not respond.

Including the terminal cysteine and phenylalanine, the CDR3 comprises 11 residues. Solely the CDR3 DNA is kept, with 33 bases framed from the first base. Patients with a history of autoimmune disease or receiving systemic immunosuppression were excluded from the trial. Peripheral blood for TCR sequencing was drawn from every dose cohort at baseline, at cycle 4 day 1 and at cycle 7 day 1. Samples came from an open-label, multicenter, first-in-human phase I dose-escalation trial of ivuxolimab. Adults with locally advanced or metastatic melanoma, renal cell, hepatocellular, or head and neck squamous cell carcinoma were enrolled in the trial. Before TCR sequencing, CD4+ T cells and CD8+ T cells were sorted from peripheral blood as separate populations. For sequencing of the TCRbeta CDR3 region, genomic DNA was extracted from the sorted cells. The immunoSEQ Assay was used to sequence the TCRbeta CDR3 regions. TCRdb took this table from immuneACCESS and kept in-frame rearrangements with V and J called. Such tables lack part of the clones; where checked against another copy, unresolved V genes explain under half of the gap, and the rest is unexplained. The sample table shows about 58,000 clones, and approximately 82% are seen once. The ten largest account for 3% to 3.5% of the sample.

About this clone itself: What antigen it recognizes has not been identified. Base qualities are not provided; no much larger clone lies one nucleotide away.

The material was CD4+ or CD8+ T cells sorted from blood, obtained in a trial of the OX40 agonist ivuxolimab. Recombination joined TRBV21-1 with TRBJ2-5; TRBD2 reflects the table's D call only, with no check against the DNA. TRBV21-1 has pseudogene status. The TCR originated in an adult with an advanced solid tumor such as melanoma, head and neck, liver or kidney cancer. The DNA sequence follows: TGTGCCGGGGGGATCCAAGAGACCCAGTACTTC. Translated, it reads CAGGIQETQYF.